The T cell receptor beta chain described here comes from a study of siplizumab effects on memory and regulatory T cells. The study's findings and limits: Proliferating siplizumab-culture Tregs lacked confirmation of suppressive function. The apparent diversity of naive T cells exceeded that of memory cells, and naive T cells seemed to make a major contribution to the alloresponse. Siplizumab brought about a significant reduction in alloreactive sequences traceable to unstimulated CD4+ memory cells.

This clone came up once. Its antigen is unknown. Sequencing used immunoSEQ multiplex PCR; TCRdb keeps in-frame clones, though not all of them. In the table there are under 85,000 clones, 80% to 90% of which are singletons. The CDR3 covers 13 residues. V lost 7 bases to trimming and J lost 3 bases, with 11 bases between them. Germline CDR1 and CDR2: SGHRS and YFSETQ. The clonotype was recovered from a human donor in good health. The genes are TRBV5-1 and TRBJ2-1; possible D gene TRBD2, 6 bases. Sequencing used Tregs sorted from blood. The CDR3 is CASGEAGYNEQFF. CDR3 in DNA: TGCGCCAGCGGCGAAGCGGGCTACAATGAGCAGTTCTTC.